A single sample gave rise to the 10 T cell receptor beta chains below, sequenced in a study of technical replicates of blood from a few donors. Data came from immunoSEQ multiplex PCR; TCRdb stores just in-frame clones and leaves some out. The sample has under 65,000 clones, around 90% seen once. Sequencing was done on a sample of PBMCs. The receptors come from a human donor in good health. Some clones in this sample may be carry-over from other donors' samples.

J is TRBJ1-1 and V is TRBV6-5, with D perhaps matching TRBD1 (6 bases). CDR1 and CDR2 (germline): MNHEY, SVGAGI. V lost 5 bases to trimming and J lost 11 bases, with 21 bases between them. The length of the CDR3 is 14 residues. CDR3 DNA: TGTGCCAGCAGTCACCCACAGACAGGACAGCAGGCTTTCTTT. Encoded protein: CASSHPQTGQQAFF.

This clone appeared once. The CDR3 bases are TGTGCCAGCAGGACTAGCCCTTTCTATGAGCAGTTCTTC. It specifies CASRTSPFYEQFF. The rearrangement joins TRBV6-1 to TRBJ2-1, with TRBD2 matching 7 bases. Germline values: CDR1 MNHNS, CDR2 SASEGT. CDR3 length equals 13 residues. V lost 6 bases, J lost 8 bases, and 7 bases stayed unmatched.

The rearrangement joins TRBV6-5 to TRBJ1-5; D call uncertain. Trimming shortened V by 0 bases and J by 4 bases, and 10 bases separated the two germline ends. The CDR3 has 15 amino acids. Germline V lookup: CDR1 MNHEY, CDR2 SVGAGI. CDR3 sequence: CASSYSYDTNQPQHF. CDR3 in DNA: TGTGCCAGCAGTTACTCTTATGACACAAATCAGCCCCAGCATTTT.

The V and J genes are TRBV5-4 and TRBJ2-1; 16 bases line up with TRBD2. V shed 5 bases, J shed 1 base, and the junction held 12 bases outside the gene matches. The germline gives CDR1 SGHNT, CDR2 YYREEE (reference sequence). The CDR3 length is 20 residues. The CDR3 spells CASRSPGTSGGAGSYNEQFF. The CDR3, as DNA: TGTGCCAGCAGATCGCCCGGGACTAGCGGGGGGGCCGGATCCTACAATGAGCAGTTCTTC.

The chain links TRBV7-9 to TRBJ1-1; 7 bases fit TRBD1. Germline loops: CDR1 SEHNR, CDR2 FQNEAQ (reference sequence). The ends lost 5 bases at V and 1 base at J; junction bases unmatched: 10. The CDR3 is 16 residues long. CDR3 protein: CASSLDRVIRNTEAFF. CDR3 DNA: TGTGCCAGCAGCCTAGACAGGGTTATACGGAACACTGAAGCTTTCTTT.

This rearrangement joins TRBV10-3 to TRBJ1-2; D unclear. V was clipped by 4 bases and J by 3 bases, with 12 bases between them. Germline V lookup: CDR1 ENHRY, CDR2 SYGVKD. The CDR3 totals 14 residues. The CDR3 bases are TGTGCCATCAGTGCAAGAGGGCAGGACTATGGCTACACCTTC. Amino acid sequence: CAISARGQDYGYTF.

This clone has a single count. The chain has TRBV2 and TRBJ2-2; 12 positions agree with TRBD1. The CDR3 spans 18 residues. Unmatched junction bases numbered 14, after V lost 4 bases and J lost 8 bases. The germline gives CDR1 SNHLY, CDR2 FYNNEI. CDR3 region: CASSASRGQGANVGELFF. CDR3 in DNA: TGTGCCAGCAGTGCCTCTAGGGGACAGGGGGCTAATGTGGGGGAGCTGTTTTTT. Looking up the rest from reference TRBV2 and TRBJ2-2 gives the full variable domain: EPEVTQTPSHQVTQMGQEVILRCVPISNHLYFYWYRQILGQKVEFLVSFYNNEISEKSEIFDDQFSVERPDGSNFTLKIRSTKLEDSAMYFCASSASRGQGANVGELFFGEGSRLTVL.

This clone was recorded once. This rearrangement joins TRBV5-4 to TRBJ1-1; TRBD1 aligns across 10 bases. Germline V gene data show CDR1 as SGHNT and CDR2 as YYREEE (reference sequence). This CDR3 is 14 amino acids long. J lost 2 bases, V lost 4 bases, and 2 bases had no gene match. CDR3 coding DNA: TGTGCCAGCAGCGGGGACAGGGGAAACACTGAAGCTTTCTTT. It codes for CASSGDRGNTEAFF.

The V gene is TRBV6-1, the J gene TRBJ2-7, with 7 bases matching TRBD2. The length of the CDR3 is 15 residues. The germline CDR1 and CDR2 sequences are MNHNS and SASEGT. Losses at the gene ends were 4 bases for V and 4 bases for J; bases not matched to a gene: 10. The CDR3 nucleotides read TGTGCCAGCAGTGTCTCAGCGGGGAATTATTACGAGCAGTACTTC. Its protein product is CASSVSAGNYYEQYF.

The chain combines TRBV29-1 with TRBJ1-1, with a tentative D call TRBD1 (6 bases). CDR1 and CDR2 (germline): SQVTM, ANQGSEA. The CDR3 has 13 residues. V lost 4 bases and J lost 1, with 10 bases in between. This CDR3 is CSVAWDTNTEAFF. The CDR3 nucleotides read TGCAGCGTTGCATGGGACACGAACACTGAAGCTTTCTTT. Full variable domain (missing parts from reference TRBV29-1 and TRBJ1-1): SAVISQKPSRDICQRGTSLTIQCQVDSQVTMMFWYRQQPGQSLTLIATANQGSEATYESGFVIDKFPISRPNLTFSTLTVSNMSPEDSSIYLCSVAWDTNTEAFFGQGTRLTVV.